These T cell receptor beta chains were read from a single sample in a study of T cell responses to AZD1222 COVID-19 vaccine. Sequencing used immunoSEQ multiplex PCR; TCRdb keeps in-frame clones, though not all of them. The sample carries some 140,000 clones, about 90% recorded once. Sequencing was performed on peripheral blood, taken on day 0 of AZD1222 vaccination. The receptors were sampled from an adult in good health. The CDR3 runs from the conserved cysteine through the conserved F or W. Fields, in order: D gene, J gene, V gene, clone size, CDR3 protein, CDR3 DNA. D genes are given only for firm matches. Expanded clones are given a class, and other clones once, few, many or no size at all.

D: TRBD1
J: TRBJ2-7
V: TRBV2
size: -
CDR3: CASRVTGTGTSSEQYF
DNA: TGTGCCAGCAGGGTAACCGGGACAGGGACGTCCTCCGAGCAGTACTTC

D: -
J: TRBJ1-1
V: TRBV27
size: medium-sized
CDR3: CASSLSQGSLLFAFF
DNA: TGTGCCAGCAGTTTATCTCAGGGGAGCCTTTTGTTCGCTTTCTTT

D: -
J: TRBJ2-7
V: TRBV28
size: -
CDR3: CASSPTGPPAYEQYF
DNA: TGTGCCAGCAGCCCCACTGGTCCTCCGGCCTACGAGCAGTACTTC

D: -
J: TRBJ2-2
V: TRBV29-1
size: -
CDR3: CSAKFLANTGELFF
DNA: TGCAGCGCTAAATTTCTCGCGAACACCGGGGAGCTGTTTTTT

D: TRBD2
J: TRBJ2-3
V: TRBV3-1/TRBV3-2
size: -
CDR3: CASIAGESADTQYF
DNA: TGTGCCAGTATAGCGGGAGAGTCGGCAGATACGCAGTATTTT

D: -
J: TRBJ2-5
V: TRBV19
size: once
CDR3: CASSITGPEETQYF
DNA: TGTGCCAGTAGTATTACGGGGCCCGAGGAGACCCAGTACTTC

D: -
J: TRBJ1-1
V: TRBV24-1
size: -
CDR3: CATSGATNTEAFF
DNA: TGTGCCACCAGTGGGGCGACGAACACTGAAGCTTTCTTT

D: -
J: TRBJ1-3
V: TRBV20-1
size: -
CDR3: CSARIENTIYF
DNA: TGCAGTGCTAGAATTGAAAACACCATATATTTT

D: TRBD1
J: TRBJ2-3
V: TRBV6-4
size: -
CDR3: CASSDSDRGAQYF
DNA: TGTGCCAGCAGTGACTCCGACAGGGGCGCGCAGTATTTT

D: -
J: TRBJ2-7
V: TRBV6-5
size: -
CDR3: CASTAGPAGYEQYF
DNA: TGTGCCAGCACCGCCGGCCCTGCGGGGTACGAGCAGTACTTC

D: -
J: TRBJ1-1
V: TRBV19
size: -
CDR3: CASNRDTEAFF
DNA: TGTGCCAGCAACAGGGACACTGAAGCTTTCTTT